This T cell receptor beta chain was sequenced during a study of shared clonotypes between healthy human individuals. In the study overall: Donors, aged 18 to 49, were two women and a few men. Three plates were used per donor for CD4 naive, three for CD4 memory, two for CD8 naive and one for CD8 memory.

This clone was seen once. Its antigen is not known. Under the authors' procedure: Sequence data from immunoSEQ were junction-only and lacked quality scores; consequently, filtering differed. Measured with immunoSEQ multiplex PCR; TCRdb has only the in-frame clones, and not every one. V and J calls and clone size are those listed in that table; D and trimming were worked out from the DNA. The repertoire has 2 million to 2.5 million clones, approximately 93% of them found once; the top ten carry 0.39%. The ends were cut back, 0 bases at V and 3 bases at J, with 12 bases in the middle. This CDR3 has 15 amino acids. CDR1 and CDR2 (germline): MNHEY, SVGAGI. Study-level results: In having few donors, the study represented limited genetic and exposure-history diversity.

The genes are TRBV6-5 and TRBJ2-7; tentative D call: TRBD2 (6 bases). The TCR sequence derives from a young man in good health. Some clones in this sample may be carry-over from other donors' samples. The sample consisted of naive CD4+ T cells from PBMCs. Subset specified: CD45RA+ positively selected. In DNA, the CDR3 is TGTGCCAGCAGTTACTCGTTGATTAGCGGCTACGAGCAGTACTTC. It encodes CASSYSLISGYEQYF.